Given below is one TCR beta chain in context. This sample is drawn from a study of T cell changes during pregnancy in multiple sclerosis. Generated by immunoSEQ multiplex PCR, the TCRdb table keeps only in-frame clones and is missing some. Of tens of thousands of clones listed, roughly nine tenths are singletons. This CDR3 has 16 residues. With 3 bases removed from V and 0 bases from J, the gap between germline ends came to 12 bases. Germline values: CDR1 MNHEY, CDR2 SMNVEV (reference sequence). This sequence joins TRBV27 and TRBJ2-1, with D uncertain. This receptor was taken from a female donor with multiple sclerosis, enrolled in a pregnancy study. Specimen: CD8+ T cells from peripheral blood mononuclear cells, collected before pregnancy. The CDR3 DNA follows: TGTGCCAGCAGTTTTGAGGCACCCCGCTCCTACAATGAGCAGTTCTTC. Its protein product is CASSFEAPRSYNEQFF.